This TCR beta chain stems from a study of graft-versus-host responses after intestinal transplantation. Study context: Each of the recipients got a multivisceral, liver-intestinal, or isolated intestinal transplant. Every transplant recipient was induced with anti-thymocyte globulin, then maintained on tacrolimus and steroids for about three years.

About this clone: Antigen unknown.

Notes on the study in general: Some GvH clones appeared in ileal mucosa or blood before recipient bone marrow.

TCRdb's copy holds only in-frame clones and misses some; the assay was immunoSEQ multiplex PCR. This sample carries about 86,000 clones, roughly nine tenths of them seen once, and the ten largest clones take around 0.3%. Germline V gives CDR1 MNHEY, CDR2 SVGAGI. The CDR3 runs 13 residues. Trimming took off 11 bases at V and 6 bases at J, with 16 bases between the two ends. The rearrangement uses TRBV6-5 and TRBJ1-4; TRBD1 might be the D (5 bases). The origin of this receptor is a human donor who was the organ donor for an intestinal transplant. The starting material was unstimulated CD4+ T cells sorted from spleen or lymph node cells, obtained before transplant. CDR3 residues: CAGVGGSDEKLFF. CDR3 sequence (DNA): TGTGCCGGGGTCGGGGGGTCAGATGAAAAACTGTTTTTT.